Given below is one TCR beta chain in context. Its antigen is not identified. The sample holds other DNA sequences that translate to the same CDR3. This CDR3 is built from 15 residues. Looked up from germline, CDR1 is LNHNV and CDR2 is YYDKDF (reference sequence). Trimming removed 0 bases from V and 1 base from J, with 7 bases in between. Authors' analysis steps: ImmunoSEQ gave junction-only sequences without quality scores, so filtering differed. Generated by immunoSEQ multiplex PCR, the TCRdb table keeps only in-frame clones and is missing some. V and J calls and clone size come straight from that table; D and trimming were deduced from the DNA. The top ten clones hold roughly 1.1% of a sample with millions of clones, about 94% of them seen once. The sample comes from a study of shared clonotypes between healthy human individuals. In the naive CD8 group, cells lacked CD45RO and were positively selected for CCR7, so terminally differentiated effector memory CD45RA+ cells were left out.

General study points: Around 5% of naive CD4 clonotypes were shared across a handful of donors.

The sequence was collected from a man between 18 and 29 years old in good health. The material sequenced was naive CD8+ T cells sorted from blood. The chain carries TRBV15 and TRBJ1-5; D is undetermined. CDR3 sequence: CATSRDRGSNQPQHF. The CDR3 nucleotides are TGTGCCACCAGCAGAGATCGAGGCAGCAATCAGCCCCAGCATTTT.